The clone carrying this T cell receptor beta chain was seen only a few times. Its antigen is not known. The sample comes from a study of cytomegalovirus exposure and HLA in healthy donors. Study-wide results and caveats: Across donors, presence/absence analyses took sequencing depth to be roughly uniform. Sequencing probably produced one cluster of sequence variants that were highly shared.

The CDR3 runs 13 residues. Between the trimmed V and J ends, which lost 4 bases and 5 bases, there was a span of 12 bases. The germline V gene has CDR1 KGHSH and CDR2 LQKENI. PCR used 60 Vbeta primers and 13 Jbeta primers. Libraries were prepared by immunoSEQ multiplex PCR; TCRdb keeps only in-frame clonotypes and omits some of them. The repertoire has over 120,000 clones, around a tenth of them found once; the top ten carry under 2%. V and J are TRBV18 and TRBJ2-7; D possibly corresponds to TRBD2 (6 bases). Specimen: PBMCs. The receptor was derived from a man in his fifties or sixties in good health and CMV-seronegative. CDR3 sequence (DNA): TGTGCCAGCTCACGGGCGCGGAGGGACGAGCAGTACTTC. Protein sequence: CASSRARRDEQYF.